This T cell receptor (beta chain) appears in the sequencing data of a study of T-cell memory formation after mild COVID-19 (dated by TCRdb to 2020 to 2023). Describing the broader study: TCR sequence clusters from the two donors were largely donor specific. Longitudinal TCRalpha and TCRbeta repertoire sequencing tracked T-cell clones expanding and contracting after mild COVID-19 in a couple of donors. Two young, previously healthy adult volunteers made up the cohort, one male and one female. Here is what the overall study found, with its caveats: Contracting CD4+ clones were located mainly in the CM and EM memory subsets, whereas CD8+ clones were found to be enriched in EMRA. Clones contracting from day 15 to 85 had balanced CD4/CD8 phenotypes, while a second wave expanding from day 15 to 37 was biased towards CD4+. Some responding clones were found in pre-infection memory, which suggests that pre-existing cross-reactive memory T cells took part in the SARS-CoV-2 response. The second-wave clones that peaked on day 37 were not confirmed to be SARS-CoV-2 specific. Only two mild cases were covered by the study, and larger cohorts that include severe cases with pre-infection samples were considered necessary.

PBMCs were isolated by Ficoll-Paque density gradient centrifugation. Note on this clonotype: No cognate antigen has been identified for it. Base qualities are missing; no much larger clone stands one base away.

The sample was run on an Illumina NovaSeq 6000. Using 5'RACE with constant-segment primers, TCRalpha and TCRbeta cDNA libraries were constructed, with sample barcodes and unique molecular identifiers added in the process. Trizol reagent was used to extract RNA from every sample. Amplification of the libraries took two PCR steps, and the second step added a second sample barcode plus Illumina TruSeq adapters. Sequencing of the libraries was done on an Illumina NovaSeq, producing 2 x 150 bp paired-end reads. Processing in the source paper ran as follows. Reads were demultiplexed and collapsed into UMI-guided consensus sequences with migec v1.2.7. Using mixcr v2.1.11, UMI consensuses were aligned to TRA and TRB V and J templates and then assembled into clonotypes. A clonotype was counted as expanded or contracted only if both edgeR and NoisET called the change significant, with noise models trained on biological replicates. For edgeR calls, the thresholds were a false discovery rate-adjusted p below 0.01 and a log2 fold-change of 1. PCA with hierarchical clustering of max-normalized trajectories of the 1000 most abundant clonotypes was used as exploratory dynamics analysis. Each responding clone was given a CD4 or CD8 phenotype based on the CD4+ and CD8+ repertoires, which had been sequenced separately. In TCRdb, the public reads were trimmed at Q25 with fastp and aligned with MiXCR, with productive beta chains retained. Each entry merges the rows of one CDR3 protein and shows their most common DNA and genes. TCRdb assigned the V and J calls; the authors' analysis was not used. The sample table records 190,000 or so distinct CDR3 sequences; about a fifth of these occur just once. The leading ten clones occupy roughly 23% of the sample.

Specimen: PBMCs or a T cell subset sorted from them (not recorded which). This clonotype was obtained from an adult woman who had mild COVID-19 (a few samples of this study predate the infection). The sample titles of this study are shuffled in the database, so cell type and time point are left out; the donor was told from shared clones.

The DNA sequence reads TGCAGTGCTAGAGAAGAGGGGGGACAGAGGAACACTGAAGCTTTCTTT. It translates to CSAREEGGQRNTEAFF. This chain is built from TRBV20-1 and TRBJ1-1; the junction holds 7 bases that match TRBD1. From a lookup of the germline V gene (reference sequence), CDR1 and CDR2 are DFQATT and SNEGSKA. The CDR3 starts with the cysteine, ends with the phenylalanine, and has 16 residues. Only the CDR3 part of the read is kept: 48 bases, read in frame from the first base. V loses 0 bases at its end and J loses 1 base; junction bases beyond the gene matches: 8.